The present TCR beta chain was sequenced within a study of T cells in Graves' hyperthyroidism and ophthalmopathy. This clonotype was seen many times. The antigen remains undetermined. Amplified TCR beta CDR3 regions came from RNA transcripts. HTBI primers were the set used in a first-round RT-PCR of the TCR CDR3. Via MiXCR, TCRdb re-called the multiplex PCR reads, giving one row per CDR3 protein. The repertoire holds roughly 530,000 distinct CDR3 sequences, roughly 15% seen once, with 17% in the top ten. V was pared by 4 bases and J by 2 bases, with 9 bases between. From germline, CDR1 is SQVTM and CDR2 ANQGSEA. This CDR3 contains 12 residues. Study observations and caveats: The blood repertoire included most of the expanded thyroid clonotypes above 0.001.

Each diagnosis drew on symptoms, thyroxine, TRAb, thyroid ultrasound and orbital computed tomography findings. Fresh peripheral blood, 7.5 to 10 ml, was the source of the PBMCs. Specimen: blood. This chain joins TRBV29-1 and TRBJ2-7, with D possibly being TRBD1 (5 bases). The clonotype was recovered from a woman between 18 and 30 years old with Graves' ophthalmopathy. In DNA, the CDR3 is TGCAGCGTTGCCTCGGACACCTACGAGCAGTACTTC. This sequence encodes CSVASDTYEQYF.